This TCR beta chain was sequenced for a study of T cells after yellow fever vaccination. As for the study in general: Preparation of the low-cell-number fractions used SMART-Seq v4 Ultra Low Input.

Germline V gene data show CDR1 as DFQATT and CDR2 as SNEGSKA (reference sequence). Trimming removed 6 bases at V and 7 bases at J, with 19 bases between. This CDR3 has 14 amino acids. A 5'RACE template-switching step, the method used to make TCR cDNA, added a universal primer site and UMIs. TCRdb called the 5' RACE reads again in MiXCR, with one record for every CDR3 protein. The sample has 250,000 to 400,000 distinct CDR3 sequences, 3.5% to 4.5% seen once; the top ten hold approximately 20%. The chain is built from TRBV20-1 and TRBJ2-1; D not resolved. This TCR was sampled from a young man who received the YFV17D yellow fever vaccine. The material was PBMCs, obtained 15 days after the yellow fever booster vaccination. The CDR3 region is CSAKAGRTENEQFF. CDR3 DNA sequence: TGCAGTGCCAAAGCCGGAAGGACCGAAAATGAGCAGTTCTTC.